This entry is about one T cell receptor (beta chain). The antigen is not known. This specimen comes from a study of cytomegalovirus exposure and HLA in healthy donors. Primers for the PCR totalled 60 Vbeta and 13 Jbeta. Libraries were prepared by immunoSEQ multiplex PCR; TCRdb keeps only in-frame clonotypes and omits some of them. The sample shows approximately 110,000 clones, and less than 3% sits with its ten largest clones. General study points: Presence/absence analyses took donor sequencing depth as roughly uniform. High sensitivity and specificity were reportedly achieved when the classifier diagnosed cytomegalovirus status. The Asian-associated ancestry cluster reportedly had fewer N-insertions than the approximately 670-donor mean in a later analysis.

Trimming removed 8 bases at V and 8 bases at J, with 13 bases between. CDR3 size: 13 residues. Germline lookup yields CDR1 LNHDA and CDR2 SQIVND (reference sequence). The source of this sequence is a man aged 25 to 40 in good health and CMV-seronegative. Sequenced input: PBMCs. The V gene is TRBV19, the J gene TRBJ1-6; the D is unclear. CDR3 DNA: TGTGCCAGTGGGTGGAGGGTAGATTCACCCCTCCACTTT. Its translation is CASGWRVDSPLHF.